This T cell receptor beta chain came from a study of spatial heterogeneity in lung cancer. Study overall: Fewer alpha-chain than beta-chain sequences were consistently detected.

The V gene lost 7 bases and the J gene lost 11 bases, with 17 bases spanning the gap. CDR3 size: 12 residues. This clonotype has a count of ten or more. TCRdb reprocessed the 5' RACE reads with MiXCR, giving one entry per CDR3 protein. Among around 37,000 distinct CDR3 sequences listed, approximately 6.8% were seen once. Time point described: sample taken at primary tumor resection. Samples came from 65 to 75 TRACERx patients with untreated early-stage lung cancer. Without sorting, whole RNA was sequenced from tumor, nontumor lung or frozen PBMC. The gene calls are TRBV12-3 or TRBV12-4 and TRBJ1-1; D uncertain. The receptor was isolated from a female donor with early-stage non-small cell lung cancer. This material consisted of PBMCs, taken at surgery. As DNA, the CDR3 is TGTGCCAGCACCCTCGTGACGGCCTCGGCTTTCTTT. Translation: CASTLVTASAFF.